This T cell receptor beta chain was profiled in a study of blood T cell repertoires in COVID-19. About the study: Researchers got acute and convalescent COVID-19 samples from the United States, Italy and Spain.

Using immunoSEQ multiplex PCR, the repertoire was profiled, and TCRdb retains in-frame clones only, with some absent. The data show 85,000 to 110,000 clones, about 88% seen once. Trimming took 0 bases from V and 6 from J, leaving 21 bases between them. This CDR3 is 17 amino acids long. Germline V gives CDR1 SGHNT, CDR2 YYREEE (reference sequence). This clonotype was obtained from a human donor in a cohort sampled during active COVID-19. The rearrangement joins TRBV5-4 to TRBJ1-1; perhaps TRBD1 as D (5 bases). Sequencing input: peripheral blood. CDR3 coding DNA: TGTGCCAGCAGCTTGGATCCCGGGGGAGGTTTTTTTGCTGAAGCTTTCTTT. This encodes CASSLDPGGGFFAEAFF.